This TCR beta chain stems from a study of shared clonotypes between healthy human individuals. Broader study findings: Generally, naive subsets (rather than memory subsets) showed larger estimated richness. All-four-donor shared clonotypes had higher generation probabilities than non-shared clonotypes did.

The repertoire was sequenced with immunoSEQ multiplex PCR; TCRdb's copy has only in-frame clones and lacks some. This sample has fewer than 850,000 clones, with 55% to 75% found just once. Division of CD4+ cells produced a CD45RA+ naive subset and a CD45RA-negative memory subset. The V end was cut by 6 bases, the J end by 0 bases, with 13 bases between. There are 15 residues in the CDR3. Germline V gives CDR1 SGHTA, CDR2 FQGNSA. To note about this clone: Its target is unknown.

Sequencing input: memory CD4+ T cells sorted from blood. The subset: CD45RA-negative fraction. The TCR originated in a woman aged 25 to 39 in good health. The rearrangement joins TRBV7-2 to TRBJ2-3; D possibly uses TRBD1 or TRBD2 (6 bases each). The CDR3 sequence: CASSHGGLSTDTQYF. The DNA of the CDR3 is TGTGCCAGCAGTCATGGGGGGCTAAGCACAGATACGCAGTATTTT.